This T cell receptor (beta chain) was identified in a study of T cell clusters in autoimmune cytopenias. Germline V gene lookup returns CDR1 SGHNT and CDR2 YENEEA. This CDR3 spans 13 amino acids. TRB was amplified by touch-down multiplex PCR, primer pools A and B combined. TCRdb reprocessed the multiplex PCR reads and reports one entry per CDR3 protein, with no DNA. The listing contains nearly 15,000 distinct CDR3 sequences. This clonotype registers medium-sized (0.01 to 0.1%) by frequency. TRB amplification used 250 ng of peripheral blood genomic DNA. These data also featured in a second study, about T cell repertoires in aging, cancer and after chemotherapy. That work adds: Healthy donors lost TCR diversity with age mainly through richness, cancer patients through richness and evenness.

The source material was peripheral blood. The source is a human donor in good health. J is TRBJ2-5 and V is TRBV11-3; there is no DNA to check the TCRdb D call of TRBD1. This chain's CDR3 is CASSRGVSETQYF.